These 31 T cell receptor beta chains came from one sample sequenced in a study of post-analysis software for immune sequencing data. The library was made from cDNA and included unique molecular identifiers. TCRdb redid the calling of the PCR reads with MiXCR, one entry per CDR3 protein. There are about 160,000 distinct CDR3 sequences in the sample; 36% occur only once, and roughly 28% lies in the top ten. Specimen: blood, collected after autologous hematopoietic stem cell transplantation. All receptors derive from a girl aged 10 to 17 with multiple sclerosis.

The chain joins TRBV7-9 to TRBJ2-7; D possibly matches TRBD1 or TRBD2 (5 bases each). The CDR3 has 18 amino acids. CDR1 SEHNR and CDR2 FQNEAQ come from the germline V gene (reference sequence). V gave up 5 bases and J gave up 3 bases, with 26 bases separating them. In nucleotides, the CDR3 is TGTGCCAGCAGCCCGCCTAGGGGCGGACTCAACCTCCACTACGAGCAGTACTTC. As protein: CASSPPRGGLNLHYEQYF.

This chain uses TRBV27 with TRBJ1-2; D not resolved. The CDR3 spans 13 residues. Germline V gene lookup returns CDR1 MNHEY and CDR2 SMNVEV (reference sequence). V lost 0 bases and J lost 8, with 10 bases in between. CDR3 amino acids: CASSLSEVGGYTF. The CDR3 nucleotides are TGTGCCAGCAGTTTATCTGAGGTTGGCGGCTACACCTTC.

The chain joins TRBV13 to TRBJ2-7; D is uncertain. This CDR3 region has 14 residues. Looked up from germline, CDR1 is PRHDT and CDR2 is FYEKMQ (reference sequence). V was shortened by 5 bases and J by 0 bases, with 11 bases between the two germline ends. The DNA of the CDR3 is TGTGCCAGCAGCCCGCGAGACAACTCCTACGAGCAGTACTTC. It codes for CASSPRDNSYEQYF. Full variable domain (remainder filled in from reference TRBV13 and TRBJ2-7): AAGVIQSPRHLIKEKRETATLKCYPIPRHDTVYWYQQGPGQDPQFLISFYEKMQSDKGSIPDRFSAQQFSDYHSELNMSSLELGDSALYFCASSPRDNSYEQYFGPGTRLTVT.

This clonotype has ten or more counts. V and J are TRBV29-1 and TRBJ1-4; the D gene is possibly TRBD1 (6 bases). Germline values: CDR1 SQVTM, CDR2 ANQGSEA. Trimming stripped 3 bases from V and 6 bases from J, with 17 bases between. The CDR3 runs to 15 residues. The CDR3 loop reads CSVDLQGDLDEKLFF. The CDR3 DNA sequence: TGCAGCGTTGACCTACAGGGAGACTTGGATGAAAAACTGTTTTTT.

This clonotype was seen more than once but under ten times. The chain couples TRBV20-1 to TRBJ2-3; weak D call: TRBD1 (5 bases). V lost 0 bases, J lost 4 bases, and 14 bases lay in between. This CDR3 contains 15 residues. CDR1 and CDR2 from the germline V gene are DFQATT and SNEGSKA (reference sequence). The CDR3 nucleotides are TGCAGTGCTAGAGATTGGGGCGTCCTGGCAGATACGCAGTATTTT. Translation gives CSARDWGVLADTQYF.

This chain connects TRBV3-1 to TRBJ2-7, with D maybe TRBD1 (5 bases). V gave up 4 bases and J gave up 7 bases, with 20 bases separating them. The CDR3 consists of 15 residues. Germline V lookup: CDR1 LGHDT, CDR2 YNNKEL (reference sequence). CDR3 amino acids: CASSRPRAADNEQYF. Here the CDR3 DNA reads TGTGCCAGCAGCCGCCCCCGCGCGGCGGACAATGAGCAGTACTTC.

This clonotype was detected many times. The rearrangement joins TRBV20-1 to TRBJ2-3; 9 bases are shared with TRBD2. Trimming cost V 1 base and J 2 bases; bases outside gene matches: 4. This CDR3 is 15 amino acids long. Germline assignment: CDR1 DFQATT and CDR2 SNEGSKA (reference sequence). CDR3 DNA sequence: TGCAGTGCTAGAGCGCTAGCGGGAAACACAGATACGCAGTATTTT. It is translated as CSARALAGNTDTQYF.

This clonotype was seen a few times. The chain carries TRBV19 and TRBJ2-1, with D maybe TRBD2 (5 bases). The CDR3 sequence is 11 residues long. V was trimmed by 5 bases and J by 11 bases, leaving 10 bases between them. Germline CDR1 and CDR2: LNHDA and SQIVND (reference sequence). The CDR3 spells CASSWERKQFF. The CDR3, as DNA: TGTGCCAGTAGTTGGGAGCGGAAGCAGTTCTTC.

This clonotype has a handful of counts. This chain connects TRBV20-1 to TRBJ2-7; 14 nucleotides line up with TRBD2. With 3 bases clipped from V and 2 bases from J, the junction kept 3 bases outside the gene matches. The germline V gene encodes CDR1 DFQATT and CDR2 SNEGSKA (reference sequence). The CDR3 loop spans 15 amino acids. In DNA, the CDR3 is TGCAGTGCTAGCGGACTAGCGGGAGGCGCCTACGAGCAGTACTTC. This codes for CSASGLAGGAYEQYF.

The J gene is TRBJ1-5, the V gene TRBV28, with D perhaps matching TRBD1 (5 bases). The CDR3 sequence is 14 residues long. Trimming pared 5 bases from V and 3 bases from J, leaving 11 bases between. The germline gives CDR1 MDHEN, CDR2 SYDVKM. CDR3 DNA sequence: TGTGCCAGCAGTCTGGGGACCCCCAATCAGCCCCAGCATTTT. Translation: CASSLGTPNQPQHF.

The chain combines TRBV14 with TRBJ2-1, with D hard to call. The CDR3 length is 13 residues. Germline V gene data show CDR1 as SGHDN and CDR2 as FVKESK. Trimming shortened V by 1 base and J by 9 bases, and 10 bases separated the two germline ends. The CDR3 sequence is CASSQGWSTEQFF. CDR3 coding DNA: TGTGCCAGCAGCCAAGGATGGAGCACTGAGCAGTTCTTC.

This clonotype has at least ten counts. The chain couples TRBV3-1 to TRBJ1-2; 8 nucleotides agree with TRBD1. V trimming: 4 bases; J trimming: 10 bases; junction bases outside the gene matches: 5. There are 12 residues in the CDR3. Germline V gene lookup returns CDR1 LGHDT and CDR2 YNNKEL (reference sequence). CDR3 nucleotides: TGTGCCAGCAGCCCCGGACAGGGTCTCTACACCTTC. This gives the protein CASSPGQGLYTF.

The chain recombines TRBV29-1 with TRBJ2-7; TRBD1 aligns across 9 bases. The J call may be mistaken, given a closer DNA end match to TRBJ2-5. This CDR3 has 14 residues. Germline V gene sequence: CDR1 SQVTM, CDR2 ANQGSEA. CDR3 nucleotide sequence: TGCAGCGTGAAAAGACAGGGGGAGCCAGAGACCCAGTACTTC. It yields the protein CSVKRQGEPETQYF.

The chain carries TRBV6-2 or TRBV6-3 and TRBJ2-7; D ambiguous. Trimming stripped 6 bases from V and 6 bases from J, with 15 bases between. CDR3 size: 13 residues. The germline V gene has CDR1 MNHEY and CDR2 SVGEGT. CDR3 nucleotides: TGTGCCAGCAGCCTTGGACGTGCGACCGAGCAGTACTTC. Its protein product is CASSLGRATEQYF.

The chain joins TRBV10-3 to TRBJ2-1, with 12 bases matching TRBD2. Per germline, CDR1 ENHRY and CDR2 SYGVKD. The CDR3 covers 15 residues. Trimming at V came to 8 bases and at J to 8 bases, leaving 10 bases not matched to a gene. CDR3 bases: TGTGCCATCGGCGGACTAGCGGGGTCTACAGATGAGCAGTTCTTC. This translates into CAIGGLAGSTDEQFF.

The table lists this clonotype with many counts. This chain links TRBV7-3 with TRBJ2-1; D is perhaps TRBD1 or TRBD2 (5 bases each). The germline CDR1 and CDR2 sequences are SGHTA and FQGTGA. The CDR3 spans 13 residues. The V end was cut by 5 bases, the J end by 15 bases, with 20 bases between. CDR3 sequence reads: CASSPGRGVPPFF. DNA of the CDR3: TGTGCCAGCAGCCCGGGACGGGGTGTCCCCCCGTTCTTC.

This chain connects TRBV7-2 to TRBJ2-1, with 9 bases aligning to TRBD2. The CDR3 has 17 residues. V gave up 5 bases and J gave up 5 bases; unmatched junction bases: 13. Germline V lookup: CDR1 SGHTA, CDR2 FQGNSA. CDR3 DNA: TGTGCCAGCAGCCAGGACAGGCCAATAGCGGGGGACAATGAGCAGTTCTTC. Its protein product is CASSQDRPIAGDNEQFF. Full variable domain (rest looked up from reference TRBV7-2 and TRBJ2-1): GAGVSQSPSNKVTEKGKDVELRCDPISGHTALYWYRQSLGQGLEFLIYFQGNSAPDKSGLPSDRFSAERTGGSVSTLTIQRTQQEDSAVYLCASSQDRPIAGDNEQFFGPGTRLTVL.

The chain is built from TRBV2 and TRBJ2-6; maybe TRBD1 (7 bases). Trimming cost V 6 bases and J 1 base, with 10 bases left between them. Per germline, CDR1 SNHLY and CDR2 FYNNEI. The CDR3 is 15 residues long. The CDR3, as DNA: TGTGCCAGCAGCCAGGGGGGATCTGGGGCCAACGTCCTGACTTTC. Protein: CASSQGGSGANVLTF.

This clonotype has a handful of counts. V is TRBV18 and J is TRBJ2-7; D possibly corresponds to TRBD1 (5 bases). The germline gives CDR1 KGHSH, CDR2 LQKENI. CDR3 size: 14 residues. The V end was cut by 4 bases, the J end by 2 bases, with 12 bases between. The CDR3 region is CASSLARAPYEQYF. CDR3 sequence (DNA): TGTGCCAGCTCACTTGCCAGGGCCCCCTACGAGCAGTACTTC.

This clonotype has more than one count but fewer than ten. The rearrangement uses TRBV3-1 and TRBJ1-1, with 10 positions matching TRBD1. The trim removed 8 bases at V and 7 bases at J, leaving 10 bases unmatched. This CDR3 has 14 amino acids. Germline V gene data show CDR1 as LGHDT and CDR2 as YNNKEL (reference sequence). CDR3 residues: CASHPKGQGNEAFF. In DNA, the CDR3 is TGTGCCAGCCACCCGAAGGGACAGGGGAATGAAGCTTTCTTT.

This clonotype was counted at least ten times. The chain has TRBV5-1 and TRBJ1-1, with D unclear. V lost 4 bases and J lost 0, with 10 bases in between. Germline V lookup: CDR1 SGHRS, CDR2 YFSETQ. The CDR3 extends over 14 amino acids. The CDR3 spells CASSPWRLNTEAFF. DNA for the CDR3: TGCGCCAGCAGCCCCTGGAGGTTGAACACTGAAGCTTTCTTT.

This clonotype was picked up many times. The chain has TRBV28 and TRBJ2-7; D gene unclear. The germline CDR1 and CDR2 sequences are MDHEN and SYDVKM. The CDR3 sequence is 15 residues long. Between the trimmed V and J ends, which lost 0 bases and 0 bases, there was a span of 9 bases. The CDR3 protein is CASSLWVGPSYEQYF. CDR3 in DNA: TGTGCCAGCAGTTTATGGGTCGGGCCCTCCTACGAGCAGTACTTC.

The chain couples TRBV6-5 to TRBJ2-1; 7 bases line up with TRBD2. CDR1 is MNHEY and CDR2 is SVGAGI in the germline V gene. V lost 0 bases to trimming and J lost 12 bases; unmatched junction nucleotides: 11. CDR3 size: 15 residues. Here the CDR3 reads CASSYSAGGSSRQFF. The CDR3, as DNA: TGTGCCAGCAGTTACTCGGCCGGGGGGTCCTCAAGGCAGTTCTTC.

This clonotype showed up just a few times. The chain has TRBV13 and TRBJ2-4, with D perhaps being TRBD1 or TRBD2 (5 bases each). The DNA end favors TRBJ2-7, so the J call may be wrong. This CDR3 is built from 14 residues. Germline V gene sequence: CDR1 PRHDT, CDR2 FYEKMQ (reference sequence). The CDR3 DNA reads TGTGCCAGCAGCTACCGGGACCACTCTCGCGAGCAGTACTTC. It translates to CASSYRDHSREQYF.

This clonotype was detected only once. The V gene is TRBV28, the J gene TRBJ1-1; unclear D gene. The CDR3 extends over 13 amino acids. V shed 7 bases and J shed 2 bases, with 11 bases lying between them. Germline CDR1 and CDR2: MDHEN and SYDVKM. The CDR3 region is CASIPTVNTEAFF. CDR3 nucleotides: TGTGCCAGCATTCCGACGGTCAACACTGAAGCTTTCTTT.

The rearrangement links TRBV7-2 to TRBJ2-3; D remains ambiguous. Germline V gene sequence: CDR1 SGHTA, CDR2 FQGNSA. The CDR3 extends over 16 amino acids. Deletions cut 1 base from V and 2 bases from J, with 13 bases between. DNA of the CDR3: TGTGCCAGCAGCTTAGTACAGCCTCAACTCACAGATACGCAGTATTTT. Its protein product is CASSLVQPQLTDTQYF.

There are a few counts of this clonotype. The chain links TRBV20-1 to TRBJ1-4, with D possibly being TRBD1 (6 bases). Trimming left V 5 bases short and J 4 bases short, with 14 bases between. This CDR3 contains 14 residues. The germline V gene has CDR1 DFQATT and CDR2 SNEGSKA (reference sequence). The CDR3 DNA reads TGCAGTGCTTCCACAGGGCTGAGTAATGAAAAACTGTTTTTT. Protein: CSASTGLSNEKLFF.

The chain recombines TRBV11-2 with TRBJ2-1; either TRBD1 or TRBD2 may supply D (5 bases each). Germline assignment: CDR1 SGHAT and CDR2 FQNNGV. V lost 2 bases and J lost 0, with 11 bases in between. The CDR3 sequence is 16 residues long. This CDR3 reads CASSLSGPSSYNEQFF. Written as DNA, the CDR3 is TGTGCCAGCAGCTTATCGGGGCCTAGCTCCTACAATGAGCAGTTCTTC. Complete variable domain (other parts from reference TRBV11-2 and TRBJ2-1): EAGVAQSPRYKIIEKRQSVAFWCNPISGHATLYWYQQILGQGPKLLIQFQNNGVVDDSQLPKDRFSAERLKGVDSTLKIQPAKLEDSAVYLCASSLSGPSSYNEQFFGPGTRLTVL.

The chain uses TRBV10-3 and TRBJ1-2; TRBD1 might be the D (5 bases). Germline V gene lookup returns CDR1 ENHRY and CDR2 SYGVKD. The CDR3 consists of 14 residues. V lost 4 bases, J lost 0 bases, and 9 bases lay in between. CDR3 nucleotides: TGTGCCATCAGTGCGCAGGGAGCTAACTATGGCTACACCTTC. As protein: CAISAQGANYGYTF.

This clonotype occurred a few times. The chain carries TRBV27 and TRBJ2-7, with 8 bases matching TRBD2. Looked up from germline, CDR1 is MNHEY and CDR2 is SMNVEV (reference sequence). The V segment lost 2 bases and the J segment 7 bases; nucleotides outside the gene matches: 7. This CDR3 spans 14 amino acids. CDR3 DNA: TGTGCCAGCAGTTTAACTAGCGGTTACAATGAGCAGTACTTC. The encoded protein is CASSLTSGYNEQYF.

Notes on this clonotype: A read error may explain this, as a much larger clone is one base away. The genes are TRBV27 and TRBJ2-5; D is ambiguous. The J call may be incorrect, as the DNA end agrees better with TRBJ2-7. The CDR3 is 13 amino acids. Looked up from germline, CDR1 is MNHEY and CDR2 is SMNVEV (reference sequence). CDR3 sequence reads: CASSLSSRLEQYF. For the CDR3, the DNA is TGTGCCAGCAGTTTAAGTTCAAGGCTCGAGCAGTACTTC.